In its sample, the clone carrying this T cell receptor (beta chain) was seen a few times. Antigen specificity is unknown. This specimen comes from a study of T-cell memory formation after mild COVID-19. Study context: Each donor largely had its own TCR clusters.

Study-wide points: Balance between CD4 and CD8 was seen in clones contracting day 15 to 85, and a CD4+ lean was seen in later expanders.

The V and J ends lost 2 bases and 1 base respectively, with 12 bases between them. This CDR3 is 16 amino acids long. Germline CDR1 reads SGHDT; CDR2 reads YYEEEE. Constant-segment primers were used for 5'RACE, and the resulting TCR alpha and TCR beta cDNA libraries carried sample barcodes and UMIs. TCRdb called the 5' RACE reads again in MiXCR, with one record for every CDR3 protein. The data contain roughly 600,000 distinct CDR3 sequences, roughly 18% of them singletons. The sequence derives from an adult woman who had mild COVID-19 (a few samples of this study predate the infection). Cell type and time point are not known. This chain joins TRBV5-6 and TRBJ2-2, with D possibly matching TRBD2 (5 bases). Sequencing was done on a sample of PBMCs or a T cell subset sorted from them (not recorded which). The DNA for the CDR3 is TGTGCCAGCAGCTTCAGAGGGTTGGTGAACACCGGGGAGCTGTTTTTT. Protein product: CASSFRGLVNTGELFF. Looking up the rest from reference TRBV5-6 and TRBJ2-2 gives the full variable domain: DAGVTQSPTHLIKTRGQQVTLRCSPKSGHDTVSWYQQALGQGPQFIFQYYEEEERQRGNFPDRFSGHQFPNYSSELNVNALLLGDSALYLCASSFRGLVNTGELFFGEGSRLTVL.